The sequence of this T cell receptor beta chain was determined in a study of shared clonotypes between healthy human individuals. Across the whole study: Donor composition was a couple of women and a few men, aged 18 to 49. Per-donor plates numbered three CD4 naive, three CD4 memory, two CD8 naive and one CD8 memory. Whole-study findings and limits: Few donors limited the genetic and exposure-history diversity represented. Memory subsets generally showed lower estimated richness than naive subsets.

Clones were sequenced by immunoSEQ multiplex PCR, and TCRdb holds only the in-frame ones, with some missing. The table has millions of clones, about 95% seen once. Comment on this clone: What it binds is not known.

Germline values: CDR1 MNHEY, CDR2 SVGAGI. This CDR3 is 14 amino acids long. The ends lost 5 bases at V and 5 bases at J; junction bases unmatched: 9. The genes are TRBV6-5 and TRBJ2-7; TRBD1 agrees at 7 bases. This receptor was obtained from a man between 18 and 29 years old in good health. The sequenced sample was naive CD4+ T cells sorted from blood. The subset was: CD45RA+ positively selected. The CDR3 DNA is TGTGCCAGCAGTGACAGGGTAGGATACCACGAGCAGTACTTC. Its protein product is CASSDRVGYHEQYF.